This entry lists 28 T cell receptor beta chains sequenced from one sample in a study of Graves' ophthalmopathy and Graves' hyperthyroidism. TCR beta CDR3 regions were amplified from RNA transcripts. Second-round multiplex PCR came after a first-round RT-PCR that employed HTBI primers. TCRdb called the multiplex PCR reads again in MiXCR, with one record for every CDR3 protein. The table shows over 12,000 distinct CDR3 sequences, with approximately 53% occurring only once. The sample was peripheral blood. The receptors shown here come from a woman younger than 45 with Graves' ophthalmopathy.

CDR3 residues: CASSQRAMSTEAFF. CDR3 DNA sequence: TGTGCCAGCAGCCAGCGGGCAATGAGCACTGAAGCTTTCTTT. This rearrangement joins TRBV3-1 to TRBJ1-1; D call uncertain. From germline, CDR1 is LGHDT and CDR2 YNNKEL (reference sequence). The CDR3 has 14 residues. The ends were cut back, 3 bases at V and 4 bases at J, with 12 bases in the middle.

A word on this clonotype: A read error may explain this, as a much larger clone is one base away. The chain uses TRBV19 and TRBJ2-5; D remains unclear. In germline, CDR1 is LNHDA, CDR2 SQIVND (reference sequence). This CDR3 has 15 residues. The CDR3 bases are TGTGCCAGTAGTATGCCGAGCCAGAGCCAAGAGACCCAGCACTTC. Translating gives CASSMPSQSQETQHF.

The sample holds many counts of this clonotype. V usage is TRBV25-1 and J usage is TRBJ2-5; D tentatively fits TRBD1 or TRBD2 (5 bases each). CDR3 length: 14 amino acids. The germline CDR1 and CDR2 sequences are MGHDK and SYGVNS. Trimming shortened V by 6 bases and J by 3 bases, and 14 bases separated the two germline ends. CDR3 nucleotides: TGTGCCAGCAGCGTAAGTCAGGGAGAAGAGACCCAGTACTTC. It is translated as CASSVSQGEETQYF.

This clonotype has just a few counts. This chain uses TRBV29-1 with TRBJ1-1; possibly TRBD1 for D (6 bases). V shed 4 bases and J shed 8 bases, with 11 bases lying between them. Germline CDR1 reads SQVTM; CDR2 reads ANQGSEA. This CDR3 spans 11 amino acids. CDR3: CSVVRGGEAFF. DNA of the CDR3: TGCAGCGTTGTGCGAGGGGGGGAAGCTTTCTTT.

CDR3: CASSIARDRGTGELFF. Written as DNA, the CDR3 is TGTGCCAGTAGTATAGCGAGGGACAGAGGGACCGGGGAGCTGTTTTTT. The chain carries TRBV19 and TRBJ2-2, with TRBD1 identical over 7 bases. The CDR3 totals 16 residues. The V gene's germline CDR1 is LNHDA and CDR2 SQIVND (reference sequence). With V trimmed by 1 base and J by 5 bases, 7 bases remained unmatched.

This clonotype came up a few times. The gene calls are TRBV15 and TRBJ2-1; D unclear. The CDR3 loop spans 16 amino acids. The germline V gene has CDR1 LNHNV and CDR2 YYDKDF (reference sequence). The V end lost 0 bases, the J end lost 5 bases, and 14 bases lay between the germline ends. The CDR3: CATSREGRAIHNEQFF. CDR3 in DNA: TGTGCCACCAGCAGAGAGGGTAGGGCTATCCACAATGAGCAGTTCTTC.

In its sample, this clonotype ranks as medium-sized. The genes are TRBV15 and TRBJ2-2; no firm D call. The V end was cut by 0 bases, the J end by 5 bases, with 7 bases between. The germline V gene has CDR1 LNHNV and CDR2 YYDKDF (reference sequence). The CDR3 spans 14 residues. CDR3 DNA sequence: TGTGCCACCAGCAGAGATAGGGAAACCGGGGAGCTGTTTTTT. It is translated as CATSRDRETGELFF. Filled out from reference TRBV15 and TRBJ2-2, the complete variable domain reads DAMVIQNPRYQVTQFGKPVTLSCSQTLNHNVMYWYQQKSSQAPKLLFHYYDKDFNNEADTPDNFQSRRPNTSFCFLDIRSPGLGDTAMYLCATSRDRETGELFFGEGSRLTVL.

A remark on this clonotype: A much more abundant neighbour one base away suggests this may be a read error. The chain couples TRBV25-1 to TRBJ1-4; unclear D gene. Germline V gene data show CDR1 as MGHDK and CDR2 as SYGVNS. Deletions cut 4 bases from V and 7 bases from J, with 10 bases between. The CDR3 has 13 amino acids. CDR3 sequence reads: CASSVSPREKLFF. DNA for the CDR3: TGTGCCAGCAGTGTGTCTCCTCGTGAAAAACTGTTTTTT.

The J gene is TRBJ1-3, the V gene TRBV13; TRBD1 matches at 12 bases. This CDR3 region has 16 residues. The V gene's germline CDR1 is PRHDT and CDR2 FYEKMQ (reference sequence). The V gene end was trimmed by 5 bases and the J gene end by 2 bases; junction bases not matched to a gene: 4. CDR3 amino acids: CASSRWDRGPGNTIYF. CDR3 nucleotide sequence: TGTGCCAGCAGCAGATGGGACAGGGGGCCTGGAAACACCATATATTTT.

V gene TRBV5-6 combines with J gene TRBJ1-5; 9 nucleotides line up with TRBD1. This CDR3 comprises 15 residues. After removal of 0 bases from V and 3 bases from J, the junction contained 1 base not matched to a gene. Germline CDR1 SGHDT, CDR2 YYEEEE. The CDR3: CASSLGDRDNQPQHF. Written as DNA, the CDR3 is TGTGCCAGCAGCTTGGGGGACAGGGACAATCAGCCCCAGCATTTT.

The gene calls are TRBV11-2 and TRBJ1-6; no firm D call. The CDR3 is 13 residues long. Trimming pared 0 bases from V and 7 bases from J, leaving 4 bases between. The germline gives CDR1 SGHAT, CDR2 FQNNGV. The CDR3 DNA is TGTGCCAGCAGCTTAGAGGCGAATTCACCCCTCCACTTT. This translates into CASSLEANSPLHF.

Comments on this clonotype: This CDR3 is missing its conserved last phenylalanine or tryptophan, likely due to a read error. This rearrangement joins TRBV14 to TRBJ2-2; maybe TRBD2 (6 bases). CDR1 is SGHDN and CDR2 is FVKESK in the germline V gene. Trimming took off 1 base at V and 14 bases at J, with 23 bases between the two ends. The CDR3 is 16 amino acids. The CDR3 DNA sequence: TGTGCCAGCAGCCAAGGAATTCTAGCGCACACCGGAGAACTGTTTTCT. Protein product: CASSQGILAHTGELFS.

Many counts were recorded for this clonotype. The chain employs TRBV25-1 and TRBJ2-7; a weak D match, TRBD1 (5 bases). The CDR3 covers 14 residues. Trimming left V 5 bases short and J 2 bases short, with 13 bases between. Looked up from germline, CDR1 is MGHDK and CDR2 is SYGVNS. The CDR3 nucleotides read TGTGCCAGCAGTAAACAGGCTTCGACCTACGAGCAGTACTTC. Its protein product is CASSKQASTYEQYF.

This clonotype was detected many times. The gene calls are TRBV29-1 and TRBJ2-1; 11 nucleotides agree with TRBD2. The V and J ends lost 5 bases and 4 bases, in that order; junction bases with no gene match: 4. The germline V gene has CDR1 SQVTM and CDR2 ANQGSEA. The CDR3 has 14 amino acids. In DNA, the CDR3 is TGCAGCGTTTCTAGCGGGAGGCGTTACAATGAGCAGTTCTTC. Encoded protein: CSVSSGRRYNEQFF.

This clonotype has a count of ten or more. V usage is TRBV4-1 and J usage is TRBJ1-2; 7 bases agree with TRBD1. This CDR3 is built from 16 residues. Germline CDR1 MGHRA, CDR2 YSYEKL. V was pared by 2 bases and J by 8 bases, with 14 bases of the junction left unmatched. CDR3 DNA sequence: TGCGCCAGCAGCCAACTAGGGGGAGGGGGCGGAATGGGCTACACCTTC. Amino acid sequence: CASSQLGGGGGMGYTF.

The chain recombines TRBV6-5 with TRBJ2-7; no clear D gene. The ends were cut back, 10 bases at V and 5 bases at J, with 12 bases in the middle. Looked up from germline, CDR1 is MNHEY and CDR2 is SVGAGI. The CDR3 consists of 11 residues. The CDR3 bases are TGTGCCACCGATGCTGTCGACGAGCAGTACTTC. As protein: CATDAVDEQYF.

The chain carries TRBV5-1 and TRBJ2-5, with TRBD2 as a possible D gene (5 bases). This CDR3 comprises 14 residues. Germline CDR1 and CDR2: SGHRS and YFSETQ. V was trimmed by 5 bases and J by 2 bases, leaving 13 bases between them. In DNA form, the CDR3 reads TGCGCCAGCAGGTTGAGGGTTCAACAAGAGACCCAGTACTTC. Amino acids: CASRLRVQQETQYF.

This clonotype was counted between two and nine times. V is TRBV2 and J is TRBJ2-5; D tentatively fits TRBD1 or TRBD2 (5 bases each). Trimming pared 9 bases from V and 5 bases from J, leaving 19 bases between. The CDR3 sequence is 14 residues long. Germline CDR1 and CDR2: SNHLY and FYNNEI. The CDR3 loop reads CARWGPPNLETQYF. The CDR3 bases are TGTGCCAGATGGGGACCCCCGAATCTGGAGACCCAGTACTTC.

This clonotype came up a few times. The J gene is TRBJ2-5, the V gene TRBV2; no clear D. The CDR3 covers 15 residues. The germline V gene encodes CDR1 SNHLY and CDR2 FYNNEI. Trimming stripped 8 bases from V and 5 bases from J, with 21 bases between. CDR3 in amino acids: CASRVQSIMGETQYF. The CDR3 DNA is TGTGCCAGCCGGGTACAGTCGATAATGGGGGAGACCCAGTACTTC.

This clonotype was observed a handful of times. This sequence joins TRBV28 and TRBJ2-3; no firm D call. The CDR3 spans 11 residues. Between the trimmed V and J ends, which lost 6 bases and 6 bases, there was a span of 7 bases. CDR1 MDHEN and CDR2 SYDVKM come from the germline V gene. This chain's CDR3 is CASRNLDTQYF. CDR3 coding DNA: TGTGCCAGCAGAAACTTGGATACGCAGTATTTT.

The V and J genes are TRBV6-5 and TRBJ2-5; D perhaps matches TRBD2 (6 bases). The V end lost 4 bases, the J end lost 7 bases, and 16 bases lay between the germline ends. The V gene's germline CDR1 is MNHEY and CDR2 SVGAGI. The length of the CDR3 is 14 residues. The CDR3 DNA follows: TGTGCCAGCAGTTTTCCGGGAGCCTTAACGACCCAGTACTTC. It yields the protein CASSFPGALTTQYF.

This clonotype is large (0.1 to 1%). J is TRBJ2-7 and V is TRBV10-2; the D is unclear. Germline loops: CDR1 WSHSY, CDR2 SAAADI. The CDR3 extends over 14 amino acids. Trimming took 8 bases from V and 2 from J, leaving 16 bases between them. The CDR3 reads CASVLVQPTYEQYF. The CDR3 nucleotides read TGCGCCAGCGTACTTGTACAGCCCACCTACGAGCAGTACTTC.

CDR3 DNA: TGTGCCAGCAGTGACCGAGCGGGAGGGCCCTACGAGCAGTACTTC. Amino acid sequence: CASSDRAGGPYEQYF. The chain is built from TRBV2 and TRBJ2-7; 10 positions match TRBD2. CDR1 and CDR2 from the germline V gene are SNHLY and FYNNEI. Germline trimming cut 3 bases from V and 2 bases from J; bases unmatched to any gene: 4. CDR3 length equals 15 residues.

In nucleotides, the CDR3 is TGTGCCAGCAGCTTAGGTGGGACAGGGTACAATGAGCAGTTCTTC. As protein: CASSLGGTGYNEQFF. The chain links TRBV7-3 to TRBJ2-1; 9 bases are a match to TRBD1. The CDR3 has 15 residues. V was pared by 2 bases and J by 4 bases, with 3 bases of the junction left unmatched. From germline, CDR1 is SGHTA and CDR2 FQGTGA.

The gene calls are TRBV7-3 and TRBJ2-5; D is perhaps TRBD1 (5 bases). The CDR3 covers 13 residues. Germline CDR1 is SGHTA and CDR2 is FQGTGA. V lost 5 bases and J lost 4, with 11 bases in between. The CDR3, as DNA: TGTGCCAGCAGCGAGACAGTATTAGAGACCCAGTACTTC. This encodes CASSETVLETQYF.

This chain connects TRBV29-1 to TRBJ2-7; tentative D call: TRBD1 (6 bases). The germline V gene encodes CDR1 SQVTM and CDR2 ANQGSEA. The V end was cut by 0 bases, the J end by 6 bases, with 12 bases between. This CDR3 is 13 amino acids long. Written as DNA, the CDR3 is TGCAGCGTTGAAGAAGGCAGGGGTGGCGAGCAGTACTTC. Translated, it gives CSVEEGRGGEQYF.

Of note for this clonotype: One base away lies a much larger clone, so this may be a sequencing read error. This chain links TRBV15 with TRBJ2-7, with D possibly being TRBD1 or TRBD2 (5 bases each). Germline CDR1 is LNHNV and CDR2 is YYDKDF (reference sequence). The CDR3 contains 14 residues. This chain's CDR3 is CATGRGDGPYEQYF. The CDR3 nucleotides read TGTGCCACCGGCAGAGGGGACGGACCCTACGAGCAGTACTTC.

This chain uses TRBV2 with TRBJ2-1, with TRBD2 matching over 11 bases. The trim removed 6 bases at V and 8 bases at J, leaving 9 bases unmatched. Germline V CDR1 and CDR2: SNHLY, FYNNEI. CDR3 length: 15 amino acids. This CDR3 reads CASSRSGRARDEQFF. The DNA of the CDR3 is TGTGCCAGCAGCCGTAGCGGGAGGGCTCGGGATGAGCAGTTCTTC.